This T cell receptor (beta chain) was sequenced for a study of shared clonotypes between healthy human individuals. Sequenced by immunoSEQ multiplex PCR; TCRdb stores in-frame clones only, minus some. The sample yields 950,000 to 1,100,000 clones, around 82% seen once. Germline CDR1 reads SNHLY; CDR2 reads FYNNEI. The ends lost 6 bases at V and 5 bases at J; junction bases unmatched: 10. This CDR3 spans 16 amino acids. In its sample, this clone was seen once. Splitting the CD4+ cells yielded a CD45RA+ naive subset and a CD45RA-negative memory subset. This chain links TRBV2 with TRBJ2-3, with 11 bases identical to TRBD2. This clonotype originated in a man between 18 and 29 years old in good health. Some clones in this sample may be carry-over from other donors' samples. Sequencing was carried out using memory CD4+ T cells from PBMCs. Regarding subset: CD45RA-negative fraction. The CDR3 here is CASSRGLAVKGDTQYF. The CDR3 DNA follows: TGTGCCAGCAGCAGGGGACTAGCGGTAAAGGGAGATACGCAGTATTTT.